A selection of T cell receptor beta chains follows, all from one sample in a study of glioma-infiltrating T cells after dendritic cell vaccination. Data came from immunoSEQ multiplex PCR; TCRdb stores just in-frame clones and leaves some out. The data show about 64,000 clones, roughly four fifths seen once. The input for sequencing was blood, taken before dendritic cell vaccination. These receptor sequences come from a human donor with glioblastoma. CDR3s include the opening cysteine and the closing phenylalanine or tryptophan. A D gene is named only where the DNA matches it firmly. The size field is filled for only some rows; it gives once, few, many or a size class.

j_call clone_size d_call v_call cdr3_nt cdr3_aa
TRBJ1-2 few - TRBV4-3 TGCGCCAGCAGCCAACCCACAGGGAACTATGGCTACACCTTC CASSQPTGNYGYTF
TRBJ1-5 - - TRBV19 TGTGCCAGTAGTATCCCCGGGAATCAGCCCCAGCATTTT CASSIPGNQPQHF
TRBJ1-6 - TRBD1 TRBV9 TGTGCCAGCAGCCCGACACGACAGGGAATTAATTCACCCCTCCACTTT CASSPTRQGINSPLHF
TRBJ2-7 - TRBD2 TRBV18 TGTGCCAGCTCACCATCGGCTAGCGGGGGCCCCCAATCCGAGCAGTACTTC CASSPSASGGPQSEQYF
TRBJ1-4 - - TRBV19 TGTGCCAGTAGTATTAACGCCGGAAAACTGTTTTTT CASSINAGKLFF
TRBJ1-6 once - TRBV18 TGTGCCAGCTCACCAAGAACAGGGTCTAATTCACCCCTCCACTTT CASSPRTGSNSPLHF
TRBJ2-1 - TRBD2 TRBV5-4 TGTGCCAGCAGCCGGACTAGCGTGAATGAGCAGTTCTTC CASSRTSVNEQFF
TRBJ2-1 - - TRBV27 TGTGCCAGCAGTTTGCCCGGGACTTCCCGTAATGAGCAGTTCTTC CASSLPGTSRNEQFF
TRBJ2-5 - - TRBV7-9 TGTGCCAGCAGCTTGAGGGGGCAAGAGACCCAGTACTTC CASSLRGQETQYF
TRBJ1-1 - - TRBV29-1 TGCAGCGTTGAGGCCGAAACCTGGAACACTGAAGCTTTCTTT CSVEAETWNTEAFF
TRBJ2-1 - TRBD2 TRBV18 TGTGCCAGCTCACCGCAGCGGGGGGGCCTGGGTGAGCAGTTCTTC CASSPQRGGLGEQFF
TRBJ2-1 - TRBD2 TRBV29-1 TGCAGCGTTGACGGGGGGGCCCGTTACAATGAGCAGTTCTTC CSVDGGARYNEQFF
TRBJ1-2 - - TRBV5-8 TGTGCCAGCAGTTTGGTTTCCCGAGCGAACTATGGCTACACCTTC CASSLVSRANYGYTF
TRBJ2-3 - - TRBV5-1 TGCGCCAGCAGCTGGGGGGATCGGGTTGCATATTTT CASSWGDRVAYF
TRBJ2-3 - - TRBV28 TGTGCCAGCAGTTTCGATGCGGGGATCACAGATACGCAGTATTTT CASSFDAGITDTQYF
TRBJ1-2 - TRBD1 TRBV28 TGTGCCAGTGGGGGACAGCCTTATGGCTACACCTTC CASGGQPYGYTF
TRBJ2-7 - - TRBV19 TGTGCCAGTCAAGACTTCGGGACACTTCTGTACTTC CASQDFGTLLYF
TRBJ2-1 - TRBD2 TRBV19 TGTGCCAGTAGTGCGTCGGGGGGAACGTCCTACAATGAGCAGTTCTTC CASSASGGTSYNEQFF
TRBJ2-7 - TRBD2 TRBV7-2 TGTGCCAGCAGCTTAGATTTGGCTAGCGGGGGGGTTGGCGAGCAGTACTTC CASSLDLASGGVGEQYF
TRBJ2-2 once TRBD1 TRBV27 TGTGCCAGCAGTAAACAGGGGACGGGCGGGGAGCTGTTTTTT CASSKQGTGGELFF
TRBJ2-7 - - TRBV11-3 TGTGCCAGCAGCCCCCTGTCTACAGCTGGCGAGCAGTACTTC CASSPLSTAGEQYF
TRBJ2-3 - TRBD1 TRBV18 TGTGCCAGCTCACCACAGGGGGCCAATCCAGATACGCAGTATTTT CASSPQGANPDTQYF
TRBJ2-3 - TRBD1 TRBV6-4 TGTGCCAGCCGGACAGGGAACACAGATACGCAGTATTTT CASRTGNTDTQYF
TRBJ2-1 once TRBD1 TRBV28 TGTGCCAGCACCTTGGGACAGGGTTACAATGAGCAGTTCTTC CASTLGQGYNEQFF
TRBJ2-2 - TRBD1 TRBV7-8 TGTGCCAGCAGCCCTCACAGGGGCCCAAAACAGGAGCTGTTTTTT CASSPHRGPKQELFF
TRBJ2-1 - - TRBV19 TGTGCCAGTAGTTTCCAGTATGAGCAGTTCTTC CASSFQYEQFF
TRBJ1-1 - TRBD1 TRBV4-1 TGCGCCAGCAGCCAAGATCGTCCCGGGACAGGGCGGTCGGCTTTCTTT CASSQDRPGTGRSAFF
TRBJ1-6 - TRBD1 TRBV7-9 TGTGCCAGCAGCTTAGATCCGGGACAGGGTTGGTCACCCCTCCACTTT CASSLDPGQGWSPLHF
TRBJ2-3 - - TRBV7-6 TGTGCCAGCAGCTTATCAGGGTATCGCACAGATACGCAGTATTTT CASSLSGYRTDTQYF
TRBJ2-2 - TRBD1 TRBV5-1 TGCGCCAGCAGCTTGGATGGGACAGGGGGCACCGGGGAGCTGTTTTTT CASSLDGTGGTGELFF
TRBJ2-5 few TRBD2 TRBV12-5 TGTGCTAGTGCAGTAGCGGGGGGTCGGGAGACCCAGTACTTC CASAVAGGRETQYF
TRBJ1-5 - TRBD1 TRBV18 TGTGCCAGCTCACTCTCGGACAGGGGCGGAAATCAGCCCCAGCATTTT CASSLSDRGGNQPQHF
TRBJ1-6 - TRBD1 TRBV5-1 TGCGCCAGCAGCTTGGATGGACAGGGGGATTCACCCCTCCACTTT CASSLDGQGDSPLHF
TRBJ2-1 - TRBD1 TRBV28 TGTGCCAGCAGTTGGACAGGGTATCTTTCAGGTGAGCAGTTCTTC CASSWTGYLSGEQFF
TRBJ1-5 - - TRBV1 TGCACCAGCAGCCTCTCCCCGGGACACGAGGGCAATCAGCCCCAGCATTTT CTSSLSPGHEGNQPQHF
TRBJ1-2 - TRBD1 TRBV11-2 TGTGCCAGCACCTCAATCCGGGACAGACATAACCTCTATGGCTACACCTTC CASTSIRDRHNLYGYTF
TRBJ2-1 once - TRBV19 TGTGCCAGTAGTATTTACCAGTCCGAAGAGCAGTTCTTC CASSIYQSEEQFF
TRBJ1-2 - - TRBV7-2 TGTGCCAGCAGCCTGTGGTGGCGACGGGAGGATGGCTACACCTTC CASSLWWRREDGYTF
TRBJ2-7 - TRBD2 TRBV15 TGTGCCACCAGCAGAGGGGGGGGGAGCTCCTACGAGCAGTACTTC CATSRGGGSSYEQYF
TRBJ1-2 - TRBD1 TRBV9 TGTGCCAGCAGCGCGACAGGGTTTTATGGCTACACCTTC CASSATGFYGYTF
TRBJ1-2 - TRBD1 TRBV5-1 TGCGCCAGCAGCACGGACAGGGGACTTTATGGCTACACCTTC CASSTDRGLYGYTF
TRBJ2-7 - TRBD2 TRBV2 TGTGCCAGCAGTGAATTGGGGGGGGGCTACGAGCAGTACTTC CASSELGGGYEQYF
TRBJ2-7 - - TRBV5-1 TGCGCCAGCAGCTTGCTCGGTAATTCTTACGAGCAGTACTTC CASSLLGNSYEQYF
TRBJ1-6 - - TRBV30 TGTGCCTGGAGTGTCAGGGAGGCCTATAATTCACCCCTCCACTTT CAWSVREAYNSPLHF
TRBJ1-1 once - TRBV11-3 TGTGCCAGCAGCTCGAACAGGAACACTGAAGCTTTCTTT CASSSNRNTEAFF
TRBJ1-1 - - TRBV27 TGTGCCAGCAGTTTAGGGAGTGGGCAGGAAGGCTTCGAGGACACTGAAGCTTTCTTT CASSLGSGQEGFEDTEAFF
TRBJ2-6 - TRBD1 TRBV2 TGTGCCAGCAGGGGGATACAGGGGGGAGCTGGGGCCAACGTCCTGACTTTC CASRGIQGGAGANVLTF
TRBJ2-7 - - TRBV10-3 TGTGCCATCAGTGAGTTCCCCCCAGGGACTGGGTACGAGCAGTACTTC CAISEFPPGTGYEQYF
TRBJ2-7 few TRBD1 TRBV6-1 TGTGCCAGCACTCCCGGGACAGGAGGTCTGGAGCAGTACTTC CASTPGTGGLEQYF
TRBJ1-3 - TRBD1 TRBV6-6 TGTGCCAGCAGTTACCCTGGGACAGGGGGGAACACCATATATTTT CASSYPGTGGNTIYF
TRBJ2-5 - - TRBV4-1 TGCGCCAGCAGCCAAACCCGAATGGGGGGAGAGACCCAGTACTTC CASSQTRMGGETQYF
TRBJ1-1 few - TRBV28 TGTGCCAGCAGTTTATTAGGTTTCGGGGTCCAAGTGAACACTGAAGCTTTCTTT CASSLLGFGVQVNTEAFF
TRBJ1-5 - - TRBV30 TGTGCCCTAACGGACAGTCGCAATCAGCCCCAGCATTTT CALTDSRNQPQHF
TRBJ2-2 - - TRBV6-1 TGTGCCAGCGTAAATACGGGCACCGGGGAGCTGTTTTTT CASVNTGTGELFF